This T cell receptor beta chain was documented in a study of cytomegalovirus exposure and HLA in healthy donors. The PCR was carried out with 60 Vbeta primers and 13 Jbeta primers. Data came from immunoSEQ multiplex PCR; TCRdb stores just in-frame clones and leaves some out. The top ten hold over 0.55% of the sample, which has under 250,000 clones, more than 65% seen once. V was clipped by 6 bases and J by 8 bases; unmatched bases: 9. Germline V lookup: CDR1 SNHLY, CDR2 FYNNEI. CDR3 length: 15 residues. The TCR originated in a man younger than 35 in good health and CMV-seronegative. V gene TRBV2 combines with J gene TRBJ2-1, with 11 positions matching TRBD2. Sequencing was performed on PBMCs. The CDR3 DNA is TGTGCCAGCAGCACTAGCGGGAGTACTGGAGATGAGCAGTTCTTC. Translation: CASSTSGSTGDEQFF.